One and the same sample provided the 19 T cell receptor beta chains below, sequenced in a study of vaccination and CD4 T cells after COVID-19. At the Johns Hopkins FTIC core, DNA taken from cultured CD4+ T cells was sequenced by way of the Oncomine TCR Beta short-read assay. Via MiXCR, TCRdb re-called the PCR reads, giving one row per CDR3 protein. In the table there are under 20,000 distinct CDR3 sequences, around two fifths of which are singletons. The treatment here: roughly 10-day PBMC culture with coronavirus spike peptide pools or control peptides (ViraFEST assay). Antigen specificity for these receptors is unknown. The sequences come from CD4+ T cells from blood, cultured in vitro, collected after SARS-CoV-2 vaccination. All receptors come from a human donor who had recovered from COVID-19.

The chain carries TRBV20-1 and TRBJ2-7; the match to TRBD1 covers 8 bases. This CDR3 contains 14 residues. CDR1 DFQATT and CDR2 SNEGSKA come from the germline V gene (reference sequence). V trimming: 6 bases; J trimming: 4 bases; junction bases outside the gene matches: 11. CDR3 loop: CSARWTGLRYEQYF. The CDR3 nucleotides are TGCAGTGCCAGATGGACAGGGTTGAGGTACGAGCAGTACTTC.

With respect to this clonotype: A junction end diverges from the germline sequence, so it may reflect a read error. V is TRBV7-7 and J is TRBJ2-7; 12 bases are shared with TRBD2. The CDR3 has 16 residues. Germline-derived CDR1 and CDR2 are SSHAT and FNYEAQ (reference sequence). CDR3 DNA: TGTGCTAGCAGCCCTAAGACTAGCGGGAGTCTCCACGAGCAGTACTTC. Residues: CASSPKTSGSLHEQYF.

This chain joins TRBV19 and TRBJ2-5; 7 bases are shared with TRBD1. The germline CDR1 and CDR2 sequences are LNHDA and SQIVND (reference sequence). This CDR3 has 16 amino acids. Trimming took 1 base from V and 5 from J; bases not matched to a gene: 10. CDR3 DNA: TGTGCCAGTAGTATAGGTGGCAGGGGGAATAGGGAGACCCAGTACTTC. Encoded protein: CASSIGGRGNRETQYF.

This CDR3 is CSARPISYGTSGSSYEQYF. The DNA for the CDR3 is TGCAGTGCTAGGCCCATATCATACGGGACTAGCGGGAGTTCCTACGAGCAGTACTTC. The rearrangement links TRBV20-1 to TRBJ2-7, with 14 bases identical to TRBD2. Losses at the gene ends were 3 bases for V and 1 base for J; bases not matched to a gene: 14. Germline-derived CDR1 and CDR2 are DFQATT and SNEGSKA (reference sequence). This CDR3 spans 19 amino acids.

The chain joins TRBV7-2 to TRBJ2-4; unclear D gene. The CDR3 is 15 amino acids. V was cut by 5 bases and J by 2 bases, with 13 bases left in between. CDR1 and CDR2 (germline): SGHTA, FQGNSA. The CDR3 sequence: CASSPRPSPKNIQYF. In DNA, the CDR3 is TGTGCCAGCAGCCCTAGACCTTCACCCAAAAACATTCAGTACTTC.

With respect to this clonotype: A much larger clone differs from this one at a single base, so this may be a read error. The chain combines TRBV7-6 with TRBJ1-4; D is ambiguous. Germline V CDR1 and CDR2: SGHVS, FNYEAQ. The germline V and J ends were trimmed by 5 bases and 1 base, with 5 bases remaining between them. This CDR3 region has 13 residues. DNA for the CDR3: TGTGCCAGCAGCCATCAAACTAATGAAAAACTGTTTTTT. It encodes CASSHQTNEKLFF.

This sequence joins TRBV6-1 and TRBJ2-5, with D possibly TRBD1 on 5 matching bases. The CDR3 has 14 residues. CDR1 MNHNS and CDR2 SASEGT come from the germline V gene. V dropped 4 bases and J dropped 2 bases, with 11 bases sitting between them. CDR3 residues: CASSAETAQETQYF. DNA for the CDR3: TGTGCCAGCAGTGCGGAGACAGCTCAAGAGACCCAGTACTTC.

This chain joins TRBV20-1 and TRBJ1-1; TRBD1 might be the D (5 bases). The germline V gene has CDR1 DFQATT and CDR2 SNEGSKA (reference sequence). The CDR3 spans 16 residues. V gave up 0 bases and J gave up 1 base, with 15 bases separating them. DNA for the CDR3: TGCAGTGCTAGAGACTTAGGGCAGGGACCGAACACTGAAGCTTTCTTT. It is translated as CSARDLGQGPNTEAFF.

This clonotype was observed a few times. The gene calls are TRBV28 and TRBJ2-5; 7 nucleotides agree with TRBD1. The germline CDR1 and CDR2 sequences are MDHEN and SYDVKM. The junction had 12 bases not matched to a gene; V was cut back by 6 bases and J by 5 bases. CDR3 size: 15 residues. CDR3 coding DNA: TGTGCCAGCAGCACGGGACAGAGCCGTCCGGAGACCCAGTACTTC. It is translated as CASSTGQSRPETQYF.

This clonotype was observed a handful of times. The CDR3, as DNA: TGTGCCAGCAGTGGCTCCGGGACAAACGTTGTAGATACGCAGTATTTT. Translation: CASSGSGTNVVDTQYF. The chain employs TRBV2 and TRBJ2-3; tentative D call: TRBD1 (6 bases). The CDR3 runs 16 residues. Trimming shortened V by 4 bases and J by 5 bases, and 19 bases separated the two germline ends. Germline values: CDR1 SNHLY, CDR2 FYNNEI.

In the case of this clonotype: A read error may produce the germline difference seen at one junction end. In DNA form, the CDR3 reads TGTACCAGCAGCTTAATCCCCACACCGTGGACGAGGGGAGATACGCAGTATTTT. This sequence encodes CTSSLIPTPWTRGDTQYF. The rearrangement uses TRBV11-3 and TRBJ2-3; D might be TRBD1 or TRBD2, each matching 5 bases. Germline CDR1 is SGHNT and CDR2 is YENEEA. This CDR3 is 18 amino acids long.

This clonotype was detected a few times. The V and J genes are TRBV9 and TRBJ2-2; 9 bases map to TRBD2. The V gene end was trimmed by 3 bases and the J gene end by 4 bases; junction bases not matched to a gene: 10. This CDR3 has 17 amino acids. Germline V gene lookup returns CDR1 SGDLS and CDR2 YYNGEE. The CDR3 DNA reads TGTGCCAGCAGCGCCTTAGCGGGAGTAGTGGGCACCGGGGAGCTGTTTTTT. Its translation is CASSALAGVVGTGELFF.

The chain carries TRBV2 and TRBJ1-1; TRBD1 agrees at 8 bases. Losses at the gene ends were 4 bases for V and 1 base for J; bases not matched to a gene: 2. Germline V lookup: CDR1 SNHLY, CDR2 FYNNEI. This CDR3 contains 14 residues. CDR3 loop: CASSVTGENTEAFF. The CDR3 DNA is TGTGCCAGCAGTGTGACAGGGGAGAACACTGAAGCTTTCTTT.

The chain couples TRBV7-2 to TRBJ2-3; possibly TRBD1 or TRBD2 for D (5 bases each). The CDR3 length is 16 residues. The germline V and J ends were trimmed by 0 bases and 5 bases, with 15 bases remaining between them. Germline-derived CDR1 and CDR2 are SGHTA and FQGNSA. CDR3 residues: CASSLAIGTRVDTQYF. The CDR3 region has the DNA TGTGCCAGCAGCTTAGCGATTGGGACGCGGGTAGATACGCAGTATTTT.

The J gene is TRBJ2-6, the V gene TRBV5-1, with TRBD1 matching 7 bases. Trimming removed 2 bases from V and 2 bases from J; junction bases left unmatched: 7. Looked up from germline, CDR1 is SGHRS and CDR2 is YFSETQ. The CDR3 totals 17 residues. The DNA of the CDR3 is TGCGCCAGCAGCTTACAATTAGGGACAGCTGGGGCCAACGTCCTGACTTTC. Amino acids: CASSLQLGTAGANVLTF.

V and J are TRBV19 and TRBJ1-1; D ambiguous. This CDR3 spans 13 amino acids. Trimming left V 6 bases short and J 5 bases short, with 13 bases between. CDR1 is LNHDA and CDR2 is SQIVND in the germline V gene (reference sequence). CDR3 residues: CASSLVSSTEAFF. The CDR3 DNA is TGTGCCAGTAGCCTGGTTAGTTCTACTGAAGCTTTCTTT.

The V gene is TRBV20-1, the J gene TRBJ2-5, with a possible D match to TRBD2 (7 bases). Germline lookup yields CDR1 DFQATT and CDR2 SNEGSKA (reference sequence). The CDR3 extends over 13 amino acids. The germline V and J ends were trimmed by 7 bases and 2 bases, with 14 bases remaining between them. The CDR3 spells CSEGGAAQETQYF. CDR3 nucleotide sequence: TGCAGTGAGGGGGGGGCGGCGCAAGAGACCCAGTACTTC.

V is TRBV30 and J is TRBJ2-5; TRBD2 matches at 7 bases. Germline V gene data show CDR1 as GTSNPN and CDR2 as SVGIG (reference sequence). There are 17 residues in the CDR3. J was trimmed by 1 base and V by 0 bases; bases with no gene match: 11. The CDR3 DNA reads as TGTGCCTGGAGTGTGGGGCGGGAGTCCTTACCCCAAGAGACCCAGTACTTC. Translated, it gives CAWSVGRESLPQETQYF.

The chain has TRBV6-5 and TRBJ1-1, with a tentative D call TRBD1 (6 bases). The germline CDR1 and CDR2 sequences are MNHEY and SVGAGI. This CDR3 comprises 13 residues. V shed 0 bases and J shed 4 bases, with 6 bases lying between them. The CDR3 sequence: CASSYSGGTEAFF. CDR3 in DNA: TGTGCCAGCAGTTACTCAGGGGGCACTGAAGCTTTCTTT.